Below are 25 T cell receptor beta chains sequenced from a single sample in a study of graft-versus-host responses after intestinal transplantation. The antigens for these receptors are not known. The assay was immunoSEQ multiplex PCR, and TCRdb's table has in-frame clones only and misses some. The data show about 88,000 clones, roughly 90% seen once. The source was unstimulated CD4+ T cells sorted from spleen or lymph node cells, collected before intestinal transplant. Receptor source: a human donor who received an intestinal transplant.

J is TRBJ1-4 and V is TRBV19; D remains ambiguous. This CDR3 has 13 amino acids. Germline loops: CDR1 LNHDA, CDR2 SQIVND (reference sequence). The V end lost 4 bases, the J end lost 3 bases, and 6 bases lay between the germline ends. The CDR3 DNA sequence: TGTGCCAGTAGTAACAGTCCTAATGAAAAACTGTTTTTT. Encoded protein: CASSNSPNEKLFF. Filled out from reference TRBV19 and TRBJ1-4, the complete variable domain reads DGGITQSPKYLFRKEGQNVTLSCEQNLNHDAMYWYRQDPGQGLRLIYYSQIVNDFQKGDIAEGYSVSREKKESFPLTVTSAQKNPTAFYLCASSNSPNEKLFFGSGTQLSVL.

The rearrangement links TRBV7-8 to TRBJ1-1; no reliable D call. V lost 1 base and J lost 1, with 7 bases in between. The germline V gene has CDR1 SGHVS and CDR2 FQNEAQ. The CDR3 loop spans 14 amino acids. CDR3 in amino acids: CASSLVLGNTEAFF. DNA for the CDR3: TGTGCCAGCAGCTTAGTACTAGGGAACACTGAAGCTTTCTTT.

This CDR3 reads CASRGQGLGYTF. CDR3 in DNA: TGTGCCAGCCGGGGTCAGGGGTTGGGCTACACCTTC. The V call is TRBV6-5, the J call TRBJ1-2; D might be TRBD1 (6 bases). The CDR3 length is 12 residues. CDR1 is MNHEY, CDR2 SVGAGI, per germline. V was cut by 8 bases and J by 8 bases, with 15 bases left in between.

In its sample, this clone was seen once. The CDR3 reads CASSNPTGEQYF. The CDR3 DNA sequence: TGTGCCAGCAGTAACCCCACAGGGGAGCAGTACTTC. The chain joins TRBV6-5 to TRBJ2-7; D is possibly TRBD1 (6 bases). V was pared by 5 bases and J by 7 bases, with 12 bases between. CDR3 length equals 12 residues. The germline gives CDR1 MNHEY, CDR2 SVGAGI.

This rearrangement joins TRBV2 to TRBJ1-2; 7 nucleotides agree with TRBD1. Unmatched junction bases numbered 5, after V lost 6 bases and J lost 1 base. This CDR3 region has 14 residues. Germline CDR1 is SNHLY and CDR2 is FYNNEI. The CDR3: CASRADRLNYGYTF. The CDR3 nucleotides read TGTGCCAGCAGGGCGGACAGGCTTAACTATGGCTACACCTTC.

Notes on this clone: At one end, the junction sequence differs from germline, possibly due to a read error. The CDR3 DNA reads TGTGCTAGCAGCCCCGAGGGGGGGGTGAAGCAGTACTTC. Encoded protein: CASSPEGGVKQYF. This chain uses TRBV7-7 with TRBJ2-7; TRBD2 is a possible D gene (7 bases). The CDR3 runs 13 residues. Germline-derived CDR1 and CDR2 are SSHAT and FNYEAQ (reference sequence).

The chain employs TRBV4-2 and TRBJ1-2, with D possibly being TRBD1 (6 bases). The CDR3 extends over 15 amino acids. V was clipped by 4 bases and J by 4 bases, with 16 bases between them. Germline V gives CDR1 LGHNA, CDR2 YNFKEQ. The CDR3 nucleotides are TGTGCCAGCAGCCCTCGTGGGGAGGGGGGCTATGGCTACACCTTC. Its protein is CASSPRGEGGYGYTF.

This chain uses TRBV19 with TRBJ2-2, with no clear D. Trimming stripped 7 bases from V and 2 bases from J, with 11 bases between. This CDR3 spans 14 amino acids. Germline CDR1 LNHDA, CDR2 SQIVND (reference sequence). Here the CDR3 DNA reads TGTGCCAGTAATGTGGCCCTCAACACCGGGGAGCTGTTTTTT. Encoded protein: CASNVALNTGELFF.

The CDR3 protein is CASSLLGGNTEAFF. For the CDR3, the DNA is TGTGCCAGCAGCTTATTAGGGGGTAACACTGAAGCTTTCTTT. This chain connects TRBV7-9 to TRBJ1-1, with D possibly TRBD1 on 6 matching bases. The CDR3 is 14 residues long. Per the germline V gene, CDR1 is SEHNR and CDR2 is FQNEAQ (reference sequence). V lost 2 bases and J 2 bases, leaving 9 bases between the germline ends.

This rearrangement joins TRBV29-1 to TRBJ1-2; possible D gene TRBD1, 6 bases. V was trimmed by 5 bases and J by 8 bases, leaving 12 bases between them. The CDR3 covers 11 residues. Germline V gene data show CDR1 as SQVTM and CDR2 as ANQGSEA. The CDR3 DNA sequence: TGCAGCGTTCCCCAGGGGTGGGGCTACACCTTC. Protein: CSVPQGWGYTF. Using reference TRBV29-1 and TRBJ1-2 for the parts outside the CDR3, the full variable domain is SAVISQKPSRDICQRGTSLTIQCQVDSQVTMMFWYRQQPGQSLTLIATANQGSEATYESGFVIDKFPISRPNLTFSTLTVSNMSPEDSSIYLCSVPQGWGYTFGSGTRLTVV.

V gene TRBV6-6 combines with J gene TRBJ1-4; D not certain. The ends were cut back, 3 bases at V and 7 bases at J, with 15 bases in the middle. Germline CDR1 is MNHNY and CDR2 is SVGAGI (reference sequence). The CDR3 length is 15 residues. The CDR3 is CASSYVTFQAEKLFF. The DNA for the CDR3 is TGTGCCAGCAGTTATGTGACCTTCCAGGCTGAAAAACTGTTTTTT.

The rearrangement links TRBV19 to TRBJ1-6; no clear D. This CDR3 region has 15 residues. In germline, CDR1 is LNHDA, CDR2 SQIVND (reference sequence). With 9 bases removed from V and 7 bases from J, the gap between germline ends came to 19 bases. The DNA for the CDR3 is TGTGCCAGCACTCCGCGTGGACCGGGAAATTCACCCCTCCACTTT. Encoded protein: CASTPRGPGNSPLHF.

In this sample, this clone turned up once. The chain links TRBV7-8 to TRBJ2-2, with D tentatively TRBD1 (7 bases). CDR1 SGHVS and CDR2 FQNEAQ come from the germline V gene. The CDR3 spans 17 residues. V lost 2 bases to trimming and J lost 10 bases, with 23 bases between them. CDR3 bases: TGTGCCAGCAGCTTATATGGGGGGACAGCCCTACCGTTGGAGCTGTTTTTT. Its translation: CASSLYGGTALPLELFF.

The chain has TRBV19 and TRBJ1-1; possible D gene TRBD1, 6 bases. The CDR3 is 16 residues long. Trimming removed 10 bases at V and 4 bases at J, with 25 bases between. Germline V gives CDR1 LNHDA, CDR2 SQIVND (reference sequence). CDR3 coding DNA: TGTGCCACCGCTACAGGGTTGGGGGTAGGACGCACTGAAGCTTTCTTT. Translated: CATATGLGVGRTEAFF.

The V call is TRBV7-2, the J call TRBJ2-7, with a possible D match to TRBD1 (5 bases). Trimming removed 3 bases at V and 1 base at J, with 13 bases between. The CDR3 extends over 15 amino acids. Germline CDR1 reads SGHTA; CDR2 reads FQGNSA. The CDR3 sequence: CASSFTGTGSYEQYF. CDR3 nucleotide sequence: TGTGCCAGCAGCTTTACAGGCACCGGGTCCTACGAGCAGTACTTC.

The gene calls are TRBV11-2 and TRBJ2-3, with a possible D match to TRBD2 (7 bases). Germline V CDR1 and CDR2: SGHAT, FQNNGV. V lost 0 bases to trimming and J lost 9 bases, with 13 bases between them. This CDR3 has 14 residues. Written as DNA, the CDR3 is TGTGCCAGCAGCTTAGATGGGGGGGGCGACACGCAGTATTTT. Translating gives CASSLDGGGDTQYF.

The V call is TRBV7-9, the J call TRBJ1-3; D is undetermined. This CDR3 is 16 amino acids long. V lost 2 bases and J lost 1, with 12 bases in between. Germline loops: CDR1 SEHNR, CDR2 FQNEAQ (reference sequence). The CDR3 region is CASSLQFTGSGNTIYF. CDR3 nucleotide sequence: TGTGCCAGCAGCTTACAATTCACCGGGTCTGGAAACACCATATATTTT.

This clone was counted once. This rearrangement joins TRBV6-5 to TRBJ1-2; TRBD1 is a possible D gene (5 bases). The V end lost 6 bases, the J end lost 4 bases, and 12 bases lay between the germline ends. The CDR3 has 13 amino acids. CDR1 and CDR2 (germline): MNHEY, SVGAGI. This chain's CDR3 is CASSPRGTYGYTF. In nucleotides, the CDR3 is TGTGCCAGCAGCCCCCGCGGGACCTATGGCTACACCTTC.

The V call is TRBV6-6, the J call TRBJ1-2, with unresolved D. The CDR3 extends over 14 amino acids. The V end was cut by 8 bases, the J end by 2 bases, with 15 bases between. CDR1 and CDR2 (germline): MNHNY, SVGAGI (reference sequence). CDR3 in DNA: TGTGCCAGCTCCACAGAGAACCGAAACTATGGCTACACCTTC. Residues: CASSTENRNYGYTF.

The V call is TRBV7-8, the J call TRBJ2-5; TRBD1 might be the D (6 bases). Trimming took off 1 base at V and 5 bases at J, with 20 bases between the two ends. CDR3 size: 17 residues. CDR1 and CDR2 from the germline V gene are SGHVS and FQNEAQ. The CDR3: CASSLGVRDTIWETQYF. The CDR3 DNA is TGTGCCAGCAGCTTAGGGGTCCGGGACACAATTTGGGAGACCCAGTACTTC.

This clone was seen a single time. This sequence joins TRBV7-8 and TRBJ2-3; the D gene is possibly TRBD1 (6 bases). V lost 1 base, J lost 0 bases, and 17 bases lay in between. The CDR3 runs to 18 residues. CDR1 and CDR2 from the germline V gene are SGHVS and FQNEAQ. For the CDR3, the DNA is TGTGCCAGCAGCTTAGGGTGGGGGCGGAGGACTAGCACAGATACGCAGTATTTT. It yields the protein CASSLGWGRRTSTDTQYF.

J is TRBJ1-2 and V is TRBV10-2, with a tentative D call TRBD1 (6 bases). The germline V gene has CDR1 WSHSY and CDR2 SAAADI. The CDR3 is 13 residues long. Trimming removed 7 bases at V and 3 bases at J, with 12 bases between. CDR3 protein: CASTKDSYYGYTF. The CDR3 DNA sequence: TGCGCCAGCACCAAGGACAGTTACTATGGCTACACCTTC.

V gene TRBV5-4 combines with J gene TRBJ2-5, with D possibly matching TRBD2 (5 bases). The CDR3 is 14 residues long. V dropped 0 bases and J dropped 3 bases, with 9 bases sitting between them. Germline CDR1 reads SGHNT; CDR2 reads YYREEE (reference sequence). The chain's CDR3 is CASSLAGVEETQYF. For the CDR3, the DNA is TGTGCCAGCAGCTTGGCCGGGGTGGAAGAGACCCAGTACTTC.

The chain recombines TRBV7-9 with TRBJ2-7; 11 bases fit TRBD2. Germline CDR1 and CDR2: SEHNR and FQNEAQ (reference sequence). Losses at the gene ends were 5 bases for V and 4 bases for J; bases not matched to a gene: 10. The CDR3 length is 16 residues. The CDR3 DNA follows: TGTGCCAGCAGCCGAGGGGGGGGACTAGCGGCGTACGAGCAGTACTTC. This translates into CASSRGGGLAAYEQYF. Filled out from reference TRBV7-9 and TRBJ2-7, the complete variable domain reads DTGVSQNPRHKITKRGQNVTFRCDPISEHNRLYWYRQTLGQGPEFLTYFQNEAQLEKSRLLSDRFSAERPKGSFSTLEIQRTEQGDSAMYLCASSRGGGLAAYEQYFGPGTRLTVT.

The chain couples TRBV10-3 to TRBJ1-3; tentatively, D is TRBD1 (6 bases). V lost 3 bases and J 0 bases, leaving 15 bases between the germline ends. The CDR3 sequence is 17 residues long. Germline CDR1 is ENHRY and CDR2 is SYGVKD. CDR3 coding DNA: TGTGCCATCAGTGAATCCGGGACACAGAGCTCTGGAAACACCATATATTTT. It yields the protein CAISESGTQSSGNTIYF.